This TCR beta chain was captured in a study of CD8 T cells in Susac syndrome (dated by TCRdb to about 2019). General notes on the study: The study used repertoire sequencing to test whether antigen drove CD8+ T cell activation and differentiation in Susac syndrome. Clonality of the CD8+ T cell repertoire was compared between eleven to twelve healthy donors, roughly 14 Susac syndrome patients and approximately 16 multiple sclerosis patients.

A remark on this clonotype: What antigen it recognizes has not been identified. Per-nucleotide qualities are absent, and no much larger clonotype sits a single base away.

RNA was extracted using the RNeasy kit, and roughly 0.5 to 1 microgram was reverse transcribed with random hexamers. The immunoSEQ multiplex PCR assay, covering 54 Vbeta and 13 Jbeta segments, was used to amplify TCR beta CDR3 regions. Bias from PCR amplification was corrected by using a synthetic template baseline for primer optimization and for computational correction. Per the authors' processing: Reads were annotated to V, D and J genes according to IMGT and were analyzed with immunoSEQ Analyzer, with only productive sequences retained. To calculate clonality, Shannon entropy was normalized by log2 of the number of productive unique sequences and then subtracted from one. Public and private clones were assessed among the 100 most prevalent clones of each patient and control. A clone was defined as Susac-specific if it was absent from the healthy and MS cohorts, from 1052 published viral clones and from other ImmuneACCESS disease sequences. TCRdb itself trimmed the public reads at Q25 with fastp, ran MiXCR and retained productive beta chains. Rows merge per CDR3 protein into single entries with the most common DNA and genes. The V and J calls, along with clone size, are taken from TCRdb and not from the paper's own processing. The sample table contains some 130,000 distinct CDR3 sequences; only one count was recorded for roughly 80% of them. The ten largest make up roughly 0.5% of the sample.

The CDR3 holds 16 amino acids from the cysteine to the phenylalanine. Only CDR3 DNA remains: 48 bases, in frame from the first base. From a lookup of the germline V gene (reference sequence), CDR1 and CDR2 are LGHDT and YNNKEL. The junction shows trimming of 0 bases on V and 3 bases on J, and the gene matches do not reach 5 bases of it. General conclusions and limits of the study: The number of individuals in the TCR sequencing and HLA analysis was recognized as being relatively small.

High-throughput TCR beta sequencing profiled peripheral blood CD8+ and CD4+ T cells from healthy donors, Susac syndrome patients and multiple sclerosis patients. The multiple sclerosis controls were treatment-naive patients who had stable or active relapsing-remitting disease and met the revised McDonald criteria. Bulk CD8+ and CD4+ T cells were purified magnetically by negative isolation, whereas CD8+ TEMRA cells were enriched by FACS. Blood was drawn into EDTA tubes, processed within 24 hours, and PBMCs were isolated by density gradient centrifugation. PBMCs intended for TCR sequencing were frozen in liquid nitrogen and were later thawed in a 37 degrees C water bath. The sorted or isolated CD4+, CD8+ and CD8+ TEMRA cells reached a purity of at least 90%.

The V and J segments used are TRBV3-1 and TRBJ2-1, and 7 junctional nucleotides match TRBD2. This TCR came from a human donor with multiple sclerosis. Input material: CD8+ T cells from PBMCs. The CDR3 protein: CASSQESRTSYNEQFF. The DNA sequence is TGTGCCAGCAGCCAAGAGTCCCGGACTAGCTACAATGAGCAGTTCTTC.